This T cell receptor (beta chain) was recovered during a study of cytomegalovirus exposure and HLA in healthy donors. In germline, CDR1 is SQVTM, CDR2 ANQGSEA. V lost 6 bases and J lost 7, with 9 bases in between. CDR3 length: 10 residues. Amplification used 60 Vbeta primers and 13 Jbeta primers. The protocol was immunoSEQ multiplex PCR, while the TCRdb copy is restricted to in-frame clones and leaves out a portion. The sample includes about 120,000 clones, over 65% of them seen just once. This TCR was sampled from a middle-aged woman in good health and CMV-seropositive. This rearrangement joins TRBV29-1 to TRBJ1-2; weak D call: TRBD1 (5 bases). Source material: PBMCs. For the CDR3, the DNA is TGCAGCGTCACCGGGGGTGGCTACACCTTC. Translated: CSVTGGGYTF.